The 19 T cell receptor beta chains given below trace back to one sample, sequenced in a study of T cells in Graves' hyperthyroidism and ophthalmopathy. Template material for amplifying TCR beta CDR3 regions consisted of RNA transcripts. When the TCR CDR3 underwent first-round RT-PCR, the HTBI primer set was used. Via MiXCR, TCRdb re-called the multiplex PCR reads, giving one row per CDR3 protein. The sample lists about 360,000 distinct CDR3 sequences, around 14% occurring once. Sample: blood. The receptors were sampled from a young woman with Graves' hyperthyroidism.

This clonotype was detected many times. The chain links TRBV9 to TRBJ1-5; no clear D gene. The CDR3 spans 13 residues. V was cut by 0 bases and J by 5 bases, with 6 bases left in between. Germline V lookup: CDR1 SGDLS, CDR2 YYNGEE. CDR3 sequence: CASSVGSDQPQHF. CDR3 sequence (DNA): TGTGCCAGCAGCGTAGGGTCGGATCAGCCCCAGCATTTT.

The rearrangement links TRBV7-9 to TRBJ1-2, with 10 bases fitting TRBD1. Trimming removed 5 bases from V and 6 bases from J; junction bases left unmatched: 9. The germline gives CDR1 SEHNR, CDR2 FQNEAQ (reference sequence). The CDR3 spans 15 residues. CDR3 sequence reads: CASSPTGGAGHGYTF. CDR3 in DNA: TGTGCCAGCAGCCCGACAGGGGGCGCAGGCCATGGCTACACCTTC.

This clonotype has at least ten counts. The chain joins TRBV6-1 to TRBJ1-1; unclear D gene. The CDR3 is 16 residues long. Between the trimmed V and J ends, which lost 0 bases and 0 bases, there was a span of 11 bases. CDR1 MNHNS and CDR2 SASEGT come from the germline V gene. As DNA, the CDR3 is TGTGCCAGCAGTGAAGCGTATCGCAACATGAACACTGAAGCTTTCTTT. Amino acid sequence: CASSEAYRNMNTEAFF.

The chain has TRBV20-1 and TRBJ2-7, with TRBD2 matching 9 bases. The CDR3 runs to 14 residues. Germline assignment: CDR1 DFQATT and CDR2 SNEGSKA (reference sequence). V trimming: 1 base; J trimming: 6 bases; junction bases outside the gene matches: 7. The CDR3 DNA is TGCAGTGCTAGAGTAGGTCTAGCGGGGAGCGAGCAGTACTTC. It encodes CSARVGLAGSEQYF.

The chain has TRBV27 and TRBJ1-5; D not resolved. The CDR3 has 12 amino acids. Trimming removed 11 bases at V and 6 bases at J, with 14 bases between. The germline CDR1 and CDR2 sequences are MNHEY and SMNVEV (reference sequence). DNA for the CDR3: TGTGCCCGCCATACCCCCCCTCAGCCCCAGCATTTT. This encodes CARHTPPQPQHF.

This clonotype was counted many times. The chain uses TRBV20-1 and TRBJ2-7; D remains ambiguous. The CDR3 extends over 13 amino acids. Germline V CDR1 and CDR2: DFQATT, SNEGSKA (reference sequence). With 1 base removed from V and 1 base from J, the gap between germline ends came to 8 bases. CDR3 in amino acids: CSARAARSYEQYF. The CDR3 coding sequence is TGCAGTGCTAGAGCGGCCAGGTCCTACGAGCAGTACTTC.

The V and J genes are TRBV15 and TRBJ2-3, with 12 bases that match TRBD1. The CDR3 runs to 15 residues. Per germline, CDR1 LNHNV and CDR2 YYDKDF (reference sequence). J was trimmed by 4 bases and V by 5 bases; bases with no gene match: 4. CDR3 region: CATSGTGGNADTQYF. CDR3 DNA sequence: TGTGCCACCAGCGGGACAGGGGGCAACGCAGATACGCAGTATTTT.

This clonotype was seen ten or more times. This sequence joins TRBV28 and TRBJ2-1, with 7 bases lining up with TRBD1. The CDR3 length is 13 residues. V gave up 3 bases and J gave up 6 bases; unmatched junction bases: 2. Germline V CDR1 and CDR2: MDHEN, SYDVKM. CDR3 bases: TGTGCCAGCAGTTTTCCAGGGGGCAATGAGCAGTTCTTC. It encodes CASSFPGGNEQFF.

The table lists this clonotype with many counts. CDR3 region: CASSPGTSSQETQYF. The CDR3 coding sequence is TGTGCCAGCAGCCCCGGGACTAGCAGCCAAGAGACCCAGTACTTC. The chain joins TRBV11-1 to TRBJ2-5; TRBD2 agrees at 9 bases. Germline V gene data show CDR1 as SGHAT and CDR2 as FQDESV (reference sequence). The CDR3 is 15 amino acids. Germline trimming cut 5 bases from V and 1 base from J; bases unmatched to any gene: 5.

This clonotype was seen a few times. The chain links TRBV24-1 to TRBJ2-3, with D possibly called TRBD1 or TRBD2 (5 bases each). V lost 1 base, J lost 3 bases, and 16 bases lay in between. In germline, CDR1 is KGHDR, CDR2 SFDVKD. The CDR3 is 17 residues long. CDR3 in DNA: TGTGCCACCAGTGATTTTGGGACGAGGGACCGAACAGATACGCAGTATTTT. This encodes CATSDFGTRDRTDTQYF.

This clonotype was recorded many times. V gene TRBV11-2 combines with J gene TRBJ2-4; 9 bases map to TRBD2. Germline lookup yields CDR1 SGHAT and CDR2 FQNNGV. The junction had 1 base not matched to a gene; V was cut back by 3 bases and J by 1 base. This CDR3 comprises 15 residues. This chain's CDR3 is CASSFAGGAKNIQYF. CDR3 in DNA: TGTGCCAGCAGCTTCGCGGGAGGGGCCAAAAACATTCAGTACTTC.

This clonotype was recorded at least ten times. The J gene is TRBJ2-6, the V gene TRBV12-3 or TRBV12-4; unclear D gene. V lost 4 bases and J 3 bases, leaving 1 base between the germline ends. The CDR3 is 12 amino acids. The CDR3 loop is CASSYGANVLTF. The DNA for the CDR3 is TGTGCCAGCAGTTATGGGGCCAACGTCCTGACTTTC.

This clonotype came up many times. The chain carries TRBV28 and TRBJ1-2; D unresolved. The CDR3 length is 13 residues. Trimming took off 2 bases at V and 8 bases at J, with 12 bases between the two ends. CDR1 MDHEN and CDR2 SYDVKM come from the germline V gene. CDR3 DNA sequence: TGTGCCAGCAGTTTAGGGTCAGCCCAGGGCTACACCTTC. Its protein product is CASSLGSAQGYTF.

The table lists this clonotype with a few counts. A much larger clone lies a single base off, so this may be a read error. The chain recombines TRBV9 with TRBJ2-3; D remains ambiguous. This CDR3 has 12 amino acids. Trimming shortened V by 3 bases and J by 2 bases, and 4 bases separated the two germline ends. Germline V gene lookup returns CDR1 SGDLS and CDR2 YYNGEE. The CDR3 coding sequence is TGTGCCAGCAGCGACATCACAGATACGCAGTATTTT. Its translation is CASSDITDTQYF.

This clonotype was detected only a few times. The chain is built from TRBV27 and TRBJ1-2, with 10 bases matching TRBD1. Germline values: CDR1 MNHEY, CDR2 SMNVEV (reference sequence). Trimming removed 6 bases from V and 8 bases from J; junction bases left unmatched: 15. The CDR3 sequence is 16 residues long. The CDR3 region is CASSNSPGQGPGGYTF. In nucleotides, the CDR3 is TGTGCCAGCAGCAACAGCCCGGGACAGGGGCCGGGCGGCTACACCTTC.

In its sample, this clonotype was seen a few times. V gene TRBV29-1 combines with J gene TRBJ2-2; D uncertain. V was cut by 3 bases and J by 1 base, with 12 bases left in between. This CDR3 is 15 amino acids long. From germline, CDR1 is SQVTM and CDR2 ANQGSEA. CDR3 DNA: TGCAGCGTTGATTCACCGGCCGGGAACACCGGGGAGCTGTTTTTT. Protein sequence: CSVDSPAGNTGELFF.

The V call is TRBV15, the J call TRBJ1-6; D gene ambiguous. Trimming took 5 bases from V and 7 from J, leaving 9 bases between them. The CDR3 is made up of 13 amino acids. The germline V gene has CDR1 LNHNV and CDR2 YYDKDF (reference sequence). The CDR3, as DNA: TGTGCCACCAGCCTAGGGCCCAATTCACCCCTCCACTTT. It yields the protein CATSLGPNSPLHF. The full variable domain, completed using reference TRBV15 and TRBJ1-6, is DAMVIQNPRYQVTQFGKPVTLSCSQTLNHNVMYWYQQKSSQAPKLLFHYYDKDFNNEADTPDNFQSRRPNTSFCFLDIRSPGLGDTAMYLCATSLGPNSPLHFGNGTRLTVT.

This chain uses TRBV7-3 with TRBJ2-3, with 8 bases that match TRBD1. CDR1 and CDR2 from the germline V gene are SGHTA and FQGTGA. J gave up 6 bases and V 5 bases, and 19 bases lay outside the gene matches. This CDR3 contains 18 residues. The CDR3 protein is CASSPQGASDLTGDTQYF. As DNA, the CDR3 is TGTGCCAGCAGCCCCCAGGGGGCTAGCGACCTGACCGGGGATACGCAGTATTTT.

This clonotype appeared many times. The chain employs TRBV13 and TRBJ2-3; D tentatively fits TRBD1 or TRBD2 (5 bases each). From germline, CDR1 is PRHDT and CDR2 FYEKMQ (reference sequence). The CDR3 consists of 15 residues. Trimming pared 4 bases from V and 0 bases from J, leaving 11 bases between. The CDR3 DNA reads TGTGCCAGCAGCTGGGACGGTAGGAGCACAGATACGCAGTATTTT. As protein: CASSWDGRSTDTQYF.